This TCR beta chain was retrieved from a study of OX40 agonist ivuxolimab in advanced cancers. Profiling relied on immunoSEQ multiplex PCR, and the TCRdb table lists in-frame clones only, not all of them. The table lists about 53,000 clones, roughly 80% of them singletons. CDR3 length equals 16 residues. Looked up from germline, CDR1 is SGHVS and CDR2 is FQNEAQ. J lost 0 bases, V lost 5 bases, and 7 bases had no gene match. This clonotype was obtained from an adult with an advanced solid tumor such as melanoma, head and neck, liver or kidney cancer. The V gene is TRBV7-8, the J gene TRBJ2-3, with 8 positions matching TRBD2. Sequenced here: CD4+ or CD8+ T cells sorted from blood, sampled in a trial of the OX40 agonist ivuxolimab. The DNA for the CDR3 is TGTGCCAGCAGCACCCGGGCTAGCGGGAGCACAGATACGCAGTATTTT. Its translation: CASSTRASGSTDTQYF.